The T cell receptor (beta chain) described here comes from a study of blood T cell repertoires in COVID-19 (dated by TCRdb to about 2020). Regarding the research as a whole: Samples covering the acute and convalescent phases of COVID-19 were provided by collaborators in the United States, Italy and Spain. The samples were drawn from the first 160 participants of the ongoing ImmuneRACE study and from roughly 1,300 subjects provided by 6 global collaborators. The repertoires were released in a freely available public database meant as a resource for research on the immune response to SARS-CoV-2. The dataset comprised deeply sampled blood TCRbeta repertoires from subjects exposed to, actively infected with, or recovered from COVID-19. A de-identified subject ID, COVID-19 status, age in years and sex were almost always included in the sample metadata. Where HLA class I and class II types were available, the types were taken from metadata supplied by the sample provider, not from assay-based typing. The material from the prospective study consisted of cDNA or gDNA derived from T cells, B-cell-depleted T cells, or PBMCs.

This clone was detected only once. Its recognized antigen is unknown. No much larger clonotype is one base removed from it; base qualities were not supplied. V loses 5 bases at its end and J loses 2 bases; junction bases beyond the gene matches: 6. The germline V gene gives CDR1 as SGHAT and CDR2 as FQNNGV. Taken from cysteine to phenylalanine, the CDR3 has 15 residues. CDR3 DNA is the only sequence kept; it has 45 bases, read in frame from the first base. The immunoSEQ Assay, a bias-controlled multiplex PCR, was used to amplify TCRbeta CDR3 regions from genomic DNA. The authors' pipeline ran thus. The number of nucleated cells in each sample was estimated from the amplification of reference gene primers within the assay. To quantify the absolute abundance of each unique TCRbeta CDR3 rearrangement, sequence reads were collapsed and filtered. For each sample, productive Simpson clonality was calculated by taking the square root of Simpson's diversity index across productive rearrangements. The clones in this table, taken by TCRdb from immuneACCESS, are in-frame only. Not every clone is retained; where verified, under half of the shortfall comes from an unresolved V gene, and the cause of the rest is unknown. That table is the source of V, J and clone size, and D and trimming were worked out from the DNA. For this sample there are about 150,000 clones; 80% to 85% appear just once. The ten largest clones represent about 5% of the sample.

Participants in the prospective study were enrolled through a virtual design, were aged about 18 to 90 years, and lived in about 25 United States geographic areas. To assign participants to cohorts, the prospective study relied on clinical history that participants themselves reported in a screening survey and a study questionnaire. Exposed participants had been in contact, within 2 weeks of entering the study, with a person who had a PCR-confirmed or clinician-diagnosed case of COVID-19. In the prospective study, whole blood, serum and a nasopharyngeal or oropharyngeal swab were collected from each participant by mobile phlebotomists. Additional blood draws and questionnaires over an approximately 2-month period could optionally be provided by prospective study participants. Before DNA extraction, blood samples from the prospective study were shipped at room temperature or frozen. Paper-wide results and their limitations: The amount of clinical and demographic metadata varied by source and participant and was provided uncurated.

The source material was PBMCs or T cells enriched from blood (not recorded which). The chain is made from TRBV11-2 and TRBJ1-2, and 9 bases in between align with TRBD1. The TCR originated in a man aged 70 or older who had been exposed to COVID-19. The CDR3 protein: CASSLGTGPNYGYTF. The DNA sequence is as follows: TGTGCCAGCAGCCTTGGGACAGGGCCAAACTATGGCTACACCTTC.